The subject of this entry is one T cell receptor (beta chain). No antigen is known for it. Sample donors were healthy Caucasian individuals that came from Russia, aged roughly 6 to 95. This sample was included in a study of blood T cells in healthy people across ages. Trimming took 5 bases from V and 1 from J, leaving 8 bases between them. The CDR3 extends over 13 amino acids. Germline V gene sequence: CDR1 SGHNT, CDR2 YENEEA. The study, taken as a whole, reports: It was not possible, with unsorted PBMCs, to conclusively compare naive and antigen-experienced cells.

Next came a second PCR, run for roughly 7 to 12 cycles, which used a sample-barcoded 5' primer along with a J-beta primer mix. TCRdb fed the 5' RACE reads into MiXCR, producing one record per CDR3 protein. The sample gives 630,000 or so distinct CDR3 sequences, about a third of which show up once; 15% is in the top ten. Sequenced input: blood. This TCR was recovered from an elderly woman in good health. The V gene is TRBV11-3, the J gene TRBJ1-1; D not resolved. CDR3 nucleotide sequence: TGTGCCAGCAGCCCAAGTGGGAACACTGAAGCTTTCTTT. As protein: CASSPSGNTEAFF.